The 10 T cell receptor beta chains presented below share a single source sample, sequenced in a study of regulatory dendritic cells for organ transplantation. No cognate antigen is known for these TCRs. Sorted subsets were CFSE-labeled and cultured about 5 days with allogeneic dendritic cells. The assay was immunoSEQ multiplex PCR, and TCRdb's table has in-frame clones only and misses some. The sample shows 20,000 or so clones, approximately 83% of them seen only once. Sample: naive CD4+ T cells from blood cultured with regulatory dendritic cells. The subset: CD45RA+ naive T cells. These receptors originate from a human donor in good health.

The rearrangement joins TRBV6-1 to TRBJ1-3; D unresolved. Trimming pared 1 base from V and 1 base from J, leaving 2 bases between. The CDR3 extends over 13 amino acids. The germline V gene encodes CDR1 MNHNS and CDR2 SASEGT. The CDR3 bases are TGTGCCAGCAGTGAAGTGTCTGGAAACACCATATATTTT. Its translation: CASSEVSGNTIYF.

The chain combines TRBV21-1 with TRBJ2-7; the table calls TRBD1, which could not be checked here. TRBV21-1 is deemed a pseudogene. This CDR3 is built from 13 residues. The CDR3 nucleotides are TGTGCCAGCACCCGGGACAGGGAGGATGAGCAGTACTTC. It yields the protein CASTRDREDEQYF.

The V and J genes are TRBV28 and TRBJ2-1, with D possibly being TRBD2 (6 bases). Trimming removed 4 bases at V and 0 bases at J, with 13 bases between. CDR1 and CDR2 (germline): MDHEN, SYDVKM. This CDR3 has 16 residues. The CDR3 reads CASSSGGRNSYNEQFF. In nucleotides, the CDR3 is TGTGCCAGCAGTTCGGGTGGGAGGAACTCCTACAATGAGCAGTTCTTC.

The J gene is TRBJ2-7, the V gene TRBV18, with TRBD1 matching 7 bases. Germline-derived CDR1 and CDR2 are KGHSH and LQKENI. The CDR3 runs to 13 residues. Germline trimming cut 3 bases from V and 3 bases from J; bases unmatched to any gene: 2. The CDR3 sequence: CASSPGQSYEQYF. CDR3 DNA sequence: TGTGCCAGCTCACCGGGACAGAGCTACGAGCAGTACTTC.

The V and J genes are TRBV30 and TRBJ1-4; D is unresolved. The V end lost 2 bases, the J end lost 5 bases, and 12 bases lay between the germline ends. Germline CDR1 reads GTSNPN; CDR2 reads SVGIG (reference sequence). This CDR3 contains 14 residues. The CDR3 nucleotides are TGTGCCTGGAGTTCAAGGCTTGGGAATGAAAAACTGTTTTTT. This sequence encodes CAWSSRLGNEKLFF.

The rearrangement joins TRBV6-5 to TRBJ2-1; D is perhaps TRBD2 (5 bases). Looked up from germline, CDR1 is MNHEY and CDR2 is SVGAGI. The CDR3 covers 15 residues. V gave up 2 bases and J gave up 8 bases, with 16 bases separating them. CDR3 region: CASSYRDRRFDEQFF. Written as DNA, the CDR3 is TGTGCCAGCAGTTACCGGGATCGGCGTTTCGATGAGCAGTTCTTC.

This chain links TRBV30 with TRBJ2-1, with 7 bases matching TRBD2. Germline trimming cut 0 bases from V and 7 bases from J; bases unmatched to any gene: 9. This CDR3 contains 15 residues. Germline V lookup: CDR1 GTSNPN, CDR2 SVGIG (reference sequence). The DNA of the CDR3 is TGTGCCTGGAGTGTACGGGCGGGAGTAGGTAATGAGCAGTTCTTC. As protein: CAWSVRAGVGNEQFF.

The chain links TRBV27 to TRBJ1-2; 10 bases match TRBD1. J was trimmed by 2 bases and V by 6 bases; bases with no gene match: 6. Germline V lookup: CDR1 MNHEY, CDR2 SMNVEV (reference sequence). The CDR3 has 15 amino acids. The CDR3 is CASRRDRGPNYGYTF. The CDR3 nucleotides read TGTGCCAGCAGGCGGGACAGGGGCCCCAACTATGGCTACACCTTC.

DNA of the CDR3: TGTGCCAGCAGACCCACCCAAATTCGTAACTATGGCTACACCTTC. Translated, it gives CASRPTQIRNYGYTF. The chain joins TRBV27 to TRBJ1-2; D remains ambiguous. Germline lookup yields CDR1 MNHEY and CDR2 SMNVEV (reference sequence). The ends were cut back, 6 bases at V and 1 base at J, with 15 bases in the middle. The CDR3 has 15 residues.

The chain uses TRBV18 and TRBJ2-7; 7 bases match TRBD2. The CDR3 runs 15 residues. CDR1 KGHSH and CDR2 LQKENI come from the germline V gene. Losses at the gene ends were 6 bases for V and 3 bases for J; bases not matched to a gene: 11. The CDR3 loop is CASSGRGEGNYEQYF. As DNA, the CDR3 is TGTGCCAGCTCCGGCCGGGGGGAGGGGAACTACGAGCAGTACTTC.